This T cell receptor beta chain was found in a study of cytomegalovirus exposure and HLA in healthy donors. CDR3 length: 13 amino acids. Germline-derived CDR1 and CDR2 are MNHEY and SMNVEV (reference sequence). Trimming removed 8 bases from V and 2 bases from J, with 13 bases in between. Clones were sequenced by immunoSEQ multiplex PCR, and TCRdb holds only the in-frame ones, with some missing. The data contain about 240,000 clones, more than 75% of them singletons. This clone came up a few times. The clonotype was recovered from a woman aged 25 to 45 in good health and CMV-seropositive. The sequenced sample consisted of PBMCs. This chain joins TRBV27 and TRBJ2-7; D gene unclear. The CDR3: CASGPYDTYEQYF. The CDR3 nucleotides are TGTGCCAGCGGCCCGTACGATACCTACGAGCAGTACTTC.